These 27 T cell receptor beta chains were sequenced from one sample in a study. MiXCR, run by TCRdb on the RT-PCR reads, gives a single entry per CDR3 protein. The repertoire includes fewer than 800,000 distinct CDR3 sequences, 14% of them detected once, and about 3.6% sits in the top ten. The sample taken for sequencing was memory CD4+ T cells from blood. These receptors all come from a female donor in good health, serving as a healthy control.

This clonotype has a handful of counts. The rearrangement joins TRBV19 to TRBJ2-5; 7 nucleotides align to TRBD1. Per the germline V gene, CDR1 is LNHDA and CDR2 is SQIVND (reference sequence). V lost 5 bases, J lost 3 bases, and 9 bases stayed unmatched. This CDR3 spans 15 amino acids. The CDR3 DNA follows: TGTGCCAGTAGTTTTATTCGGGACAGAAAAGAGACCCAGTACTTC. Encoded protein: CASSFIRDRKETQYF.

This clonotype was seen ten or more times. This sequence joins TRBV29-1 and TRBJ1-4; D is undetermined. V lost 5 bases and J lost 8, with 12 bases in between. Per the germline V gene, CDR1 is SQVTM and CDR2 is ANQGSEA. CDR3 length: 12 amino acids. Written as DNA, the CDR3 is TGCAGCGTTAGTGGAGAAGGGGAAAAACTGTTTTTT. Protein product: CSVSGEGEKLFF.

This clonotype was counted a few times. V usage is TRBV12-3 or TRBV12-4 and J usage is TRBJ1-5, with a tentative D call TRBD1 (6 bases). V lost 6 bases and J lost 3, with 15 bases in between. The CDR3 length is 15 residues. The CDR3 DNA is TGTGCCAGCAGGTCCCAACAGGGCTCCAATCAGCCCCAGCATTTT. Protein sequence: CASRSQQGSNQPQHF.

In this sample, this clonotype turned up many times. V gene TRBV20-1 combines with J gene TRBJ1-2; TRBD1 might be the D (6 bases). Per germline, CDR1 DFQATT and CDR2 SNEGSKA (reference sequence). The CDR3 has 12 amino acids. Trimming took 6 bases from V and 8 from J, leaving 16 bases between them. CDR3 bases: TGCAGTGCCAGGGCAGGGGTTGTAGGCTACACCTTC. The encoded protein is CSARAGVVGYTF.

This clonotype was picked up a small number of times. The chain employs TRBV24-1 and TRBJ2-1; 7 bases map to TRBD1. Germline lookup yields CDR1 KGHDR and CDR2 SFDVKD. Losses at the gene ends were 2 bases for V and 7 bases for J; bases not matched to a gene: 1. The CDR3 is 13 residues long. The CDR3 here is CATSDSRGNEQFF. The CDR3 nucleotides are TGTGCCACCAGTGATTCCAGGGGGAATGAGCAGTTCTTC.

This clonotype was counted only a few times. The rearrangement uses TRBV7-6 and TRBJ1-1; possible D gene TRBD1, 5 bases. Trimming pared 3 bases from V and 8 bases from J, leaving 19 bases between. Germline V gene lookup returns CDR1 SGHVS and CDR2 FNYEAQ. This CDR3 has 15 residues. DNA for the CDR3: TGTGCCAGCAGCTTGGTACGGGACGGAAACTGGGAAGCTTTCTTT. Its protein is CASSLVRDGNWEAFF.

This clonotype was picked up a small number of times. V usage is TRBV28 and J usage is TRBJ2-5, with 10 bases matching TRBD2. CDR1 is MDHEN and CDR2 is SYDVKM in the germline V gene. J lost 5 bases, V lost 7 bases, and 7 bases had no gene match. CDR3 size: 14 residues. In DNA form, the CDR3 reads TGTGCCAGCACCCTAGCGGGAGCGATGGAGACCCAGTACTTC. It yields the protein CASTLAGAMETQYF. The full variable domain, rest sourced from reference TRBV28 and TRBJ2-5, is DVKVTQSSRYLVKRTGEKVFLECVQDMDHENMFWYRQDPGLGLRLIYFSYDVKMKEKGDIPEGYSVSREKKERFSLILESASTNQTSMYLCASTLAGAMETQYFGPGTRLLVL.

The chain couples TRBV20-1 to TRBJ1-2; no definite D call. The CDR3 contains 15 residues. The V gene's germline CDR1 is DFQATT and CDR2 SNEGSKA (reference sequence). The ends were cut back, 0 bases at V and 8 bases at J, with 19 bases in the middle. The CDR3 region has the DNA TGCAGTGCTAGAGATTCCCTAGGGCCAGCGGGAGGCTACACCTTC. Protein product: CSARDSLGPAGGYTF.

This clonotype appeared many times. This sequence joins TRBV24-1 and TRBJ2-1, with no clear D. V was pared by 6 bases and J by 3 bases, with 23 bases between. This CDR3 contains 18 residues. Germline V gene lookup returns CDR1 KGHDR and CDR2 SFDVKD. The CDR3 loop reads CATSLPTAEKNGYNEQFF. The CDR3 nucleotides read TGTGCCACCAGTCTCCCCACAGCAGAGAAGAATGGCTACAATGAGCAGTTCTTC.

This clonotype has just a few counts. J is TRBJ2-1 and V is TRBV7-6; D may be TRBD1 or TRBD2 (5 bases each). V gave up 5 bases and J gave up 5 bases, with 16 bases separating them. Germline loops: CDR1 SGHVS, CDR2 FNYEAQ. The CDR3 is made up of 15 amino acids. The chain's CDR3 is CASSNPGTPNNEQFF. CDR3 coding DNA: TGTGCCAGCAGCAACCCCGGGACGCCCAACAATGAGCAGTTCTTC.

The V and J genes are TRBV6-1 and TRBJ2-1, with a weak D call TRBD2 (5 bases). Germline CDR1 is MNHNS and CDR2 is SASEGT. Trimming removed 2 bases at V and 10 bases at J, with 12 bases between. The CDR3 has 13 residues. CDR3: CASSEWSQREQFF. CDR3 nucleotide sequence: TGTGCCAGCAGTGAATGGTCCCAGCGGGAGCAGTTCTTC.

This clonotype was counted at least ten times. This chain connects TRBV6-2 or TRBV6-3 to TRBJ1-2; 7 bases map to TRBD1. Germline V gene data show CDR1 as MNHEY and CDR2 as SVGEGT. The CDR3 loop spans 12 amino acids. The V gene end was trimmed by 4 bases and the J gene end by 8 bases; junction bases not matched to a gene: 4. The CDR3 loop is CASSLHRGGYTF. CDR3 nucleotides: TGTGCCAGCAGTTTACACAGGGGAGGCTACACCTTC.

This clonotype was counted ten times or more. This sequence joins TRBV2 and TRBJ2-7; 8 positions match TRBD1. V shed 4 bases and J 0 bases; nucleotides not matched to a gene: 2. This CDR3 is 14 amino acids long. From germline, CDR1 is SNHLY and CDR2 FYNNEI. This chain's CDR3 is CASSVQGDSYEQYF. For the CDR3, the DNA is TGTGCCAGCAGTGTACAGGGGGACTCCTACGAGCAGTACTTC.

CDR3 bases: TGCAGTGCTGGTGCTCACGGGGTAGCGGGGCCCACAGATACGCAGTATTTT. Its protein product is CSAGAHGVAGPTDTQYF. The chain combines TRBV20-1 with TRBJ2-3; 8 nucleotides agree with TRBD2. Trimming cost V 5 bases and J 2 bases; bases outside gene matches: 15. Germline V lookup: CDR1 DFQATT, CDR2 SNEGSKA (reference sequence). This CDR3 contains 17 residues.

This clonotype has ten or more counts. V is TRBV4-1 and J is TRBJ1-5; D not resolved. CDR1 is MGHRA and CDR2 is YSYEKL in the germline V gene. This CDR3 spans 13 amino acids. V was trimmed by 0 bases and J by 6 bases, leaving 6 bases between them. The CDR3 DNA is TGCGCCAGCAGCCAAGATGGCGCTCAGCCCCAGCATTTT. As protein: CASSQDGAQPQHF.

This clonotype was picked up many times. The chain couples TRBV12-3 or TRBV12-4 to TRBJ2-5; TRBD1 agrees at 9 bases. The CDR3 sequence is 14 residues long. Trimming took 5 bases from V and 6 from J; bases not matched to a gene: 7. The CDR3 region has the DNA TGTGCCAGCAGTAGACGACAGGGGGTGAAGACCCAGTACTTC. Protein product: CASSRRQGVKTQYF.

In this sample, this clonotype turned up a few times. The chain uses TRBV12-3 or TRBV12-4 and TRBJ1-5; the D is unclear. Between the trimmed V and J ends, which lost 3 bases and 6 bases, there was a span of 18 bases. There are 16 residues in the CDR3. CDR3 protein: CASSFRSFSLPQPQHF. CDR3 DNA sequence: TGTGCCAGCAGTTTTAGGTCTTTCTCCTTACCTCAGCCCCAGCATTTT.

The chain recombines TRBV7-2 with TRBJ2-3, with unresolved D. Germline V gene sequence: CDR1 SGHTA, CDR2 FQGNSA. V was pared by 2 bases and J by 4 bases, with 16 bases between. The CDR3 is made up of 16 amino acids. The CDR3 DNA follows: TGTGCCAGCAGCTTATTCCGCGTAAGCGACGCAGATACGCAGTATTTT. The encoded protein is CASSLFRVSDADTQYF.

A few counts support this clonotype. V is TRBV4-3 and J is TRBJ2-2; no definite D call. Germline CDR1 reads LGHNA; CDR2 reads YSLEER. The CDR3 covers 14 residues. V shed 1 base and J shed 5 bases, with 8 bases lying between them. DNA for the CDR3: TGCGCCAGCAGCCAAGGTCCCGGGACCGGGGAGCTGTTTTTT. Residues: CASSQGPGTGELFF.

This clonotype has ten or more counts. V is TRBV20-1 and J is TRBJ2-1; perhaps D is TRBD1 or TRBD2 (5 bases each). The V gene's germline CDR1 is DFQATT and CDR2 SNEGSKA (reference sequence). V was trimmed by 3 bases and J by 4 bases, leaving 16 bases between them. CDR3 length equals 15 residues. In nucleotides, the CDR3 is TGCAGTGCTAGTGACGGGACCACCCTTTACAATGAGCAGTTCTTC. Translating it yields CSASDGTTLYNEQFF.

This chain connects TRBV7-3 to TRBJ1-1; D unresolved. Germline V CDR1 and CDR2: SGHTA, FQGTGA. The germline V and J ends were trimmed by 8 bases and 0 bases, with 10 bases remaining between them. The CDR3 spans 13 residues. CDR3 coding DNA: TGTGCCAGCGCTGTCGGAGTGAACACTGAAGCTTTCTTT. Protein product: CASAVGVNTEAFF. The whole variable domain, filled in from reference TRBV7-3 and TRBJ1-1, reads GAGVSQTPSNKVTEKGKYVELRCDPISGHTALYWYRQSLGQGPEFLIYFQGTGAADDSGLPNDRFFAVRPEGSVSTLKIQRTERGDSAVYLCASAVGVNTEAFFGQGTRLTVV.

This clonotype was observed at least ten times. The V call is TRBV29-1, the J call TRBJ2-1; D might be TRBD2 (6 bases). Trimming took 8 bases from V and 3 from J, leaving 17 bases between them. The CDR3 runs to 14 residues. Per the germline V gene, CDR1 is SQVTM and CDR2 is ANQGSEA. CDR3 loop: CSFMGRGGYNEQFF. In DNA, the CDR3 is TGCAGCTTTATGGGGCGGGGTGGCTACAATGAGCAGTTCTTC.

The V and J genes are TRBV10-3 and TRBJ2-2; 9 nucleotides agree with TRBD1. This CDR3 is built from 15 residues. Germline V lookup: CDR1 ENHRY, CDR2 SYGVKD. V lost 3 bases and J lost 7; bases outside the gene matches: 6. The CDR3: CAISDGQGIYGELFF. CDR3 DNA: TGTGCCATCAGTGACGGACAGGGGATATACGGGGAGCTGTTTTTT.

This clonotype has at least ten counts. The chain couples TRBV6-5 to TRBJ2-7, with D possibly matching TRBD1 (6 bases). In germline, CDR1 is MNHEY, CDR2 SVGAGI. The CDR3 sequence is 14 residues long. The germline V and J ends were trimmed by 0 bases and 1 base, with 7 bases remaining between them. The CDR3 here is CASSYSQGSYEQYF. Written as DNA, the CDR3 is TGTGCCAGCAGTTACTCGCAGGGGTCCTACGAGCAGTACTTC.

This clonotype showed up just a few times. V and J are TRBV27 and TRBJ2-5; 8 bases line up with TRBD2. Germline assignment: CDR1 MNHEY and CDR2 SMNVEV (reference sequence). The CDR3 spans 14 residues. The J segment lost 2 bases and the V segment lost 6 bases, leaving 5 bases of the junction unmatched. The CDR3 DNA follows: TGTGCCAGCAGGGAGCGGGGGATGCAAGAGACCCAGTACTTC. This sequence encodes CASRERGMQETQYF.

This clonotype was seen more than once but under ten times. J is TRBJ2-1 and V is TRBV20-1; 8 positions match TRBD2. The J segment lost 1 base and the V segment lost 6 bases, leaving 8 bases of the junction unmatched. CDR1 and CDR2 (germline): DFQATT, SNEGSKA (reference sequence). The CDR3 covers 15 residues. CDR3 nucleotide sequence: TGCAGTGCCCCCCCTTCGGGAGGGTCCTACAATGAGCAGTTCTTC. It is translated as CSAPPSGGSYNEQFF.

The chain joins TRBV6-2 or TRBV6-3 to TRBJ2-2; 10 bases fit TRBD2. Germline assignment: CDR1 MNHEY and CDR2 SVGEGT. This CDR3 contains 15 residues. The J segment lost 5 bases and the V segment lost 6 bases, leaving 6 bases of the junction unmatched. The CDR3 coding sequence is TGTGCCAGCAGAATAGCGGGAGGTGGGACCGGGGAGCTGTTTTTT. This gives the protein CASRIAGGGTGELFF.